These 9 T cell receptor beta chains were sequenced from one sample in a study of blood T cell repertoires in COVID-19. Clones were read by immunoSEQ multiplex PCR, and TCRdb kept only the in-frame ones, dropping some. The repertoire holds 250,000 to 350,000 clones, nearly 90% seen once, with approximately 5.3% in the top ten. Material: PBMCs or T cells enriched from blood (not recorded which). Source of these receptors: a young woman who had recovered from COVID-19.

The chain has TRBV7-8 and TRBJ1-1, with 10 bases matching TRBD1. The CDR3 length is 15 residues. V lost 4 bases, J lost 4 bases, and 6 bases stayed unmatched. The germline gives CDR1 SGHVS, CDR2 FQNEAQ. CDR3 coding DNA: TGTGCCAGCAGCTATCTGACAGGGGGCCTCACTGAAGCTTTCTTT. Translating it yields CASSYLTGGLTEAFF. Combining the CDR3 with reference TRBV7-8 and TRBJ1-1 gives the whole variable domain GAGVSQSPRYKVAKRGQDVALRCDPISGHVSLFWYQQALGQGPEFLTYFQNEAQLDKSGLPSDRFFAERPEGSVSTLKIQRTQQEDSAVYLCASSYLTGGLTEAFFGQGTRLTVV.

The chain joins TRBV29-1 to TRBJ1-1, with D perhaps TRBD1 (5 bases). With 8 bases removed from V and 10 bases from J, the gap between germline ends came to 17 bases. This CDR3 is built from 11 residues. Per the germline V gene, CDR1 is SQVTM and CDR2 is ANQGSEA. CDR3 in amino acids: CSLWEAGGAFF. DNA of the CDR3: TGCAGCCTTTGGGAGGCCGGGGGAGCTTTCTTT. The complete variable domain, with remaining parts taken from reference TRBV29-1 and TRBJ1-1, reads SAVISQKPSRDICQRGTSLTIQCQVDSQVTMMFWYRQQPGQSLTLIATANQGSEATYESGFVIDKFPISRPNLTFSTLTVSNMSPEDSSIYLCSLWEAGGAFFGQGTRLTVV.

The gene calls are TRBV24-1 and TRBJ2-1; TRBD1 might be the D (5 bases). With 4 bases removed from V and 6 bases from J, the gap between germline ends came to 15 bases. Germline V gives CDR1 KGHDR, CDR2 SFDVKD. There are 15 residues in the CDR3. The CDR3 spells CATSDPAGPTNEQFF. The CDR3 DNA reads as TGTGCCACCAGTGACCCCGCAGGGCCTACCAATGAGCAGTTCTTC.

This clone has a single count. The chain couples TRBV6-5 to TRBJ1-2, with 9 bases fitting TRBD1. This CDR3 comprises 14 residues. Germline-derived CDR1 and CDR2 are MNHEY and SVGAGI. V was clipped by 8 bases and J by 7 bases; unmatched bases: 11. The CDR3 DNA reads TGTGCCAGCGGAAATGGGGGGACAGGGATTGGCTACACCTTC. It translates to CASGNGGTGIGYTF.

CDR3 nucleotides: TGTGCCAGCGCGACAGGGCCCCGGGAGACCCAGTACTTC. It codes for CASATGPRETQYF. J is TRBJ2-5 and V is TRBV2, with 7 nucleotides matching TRBD1. The CDR3 runs 13 residues. Germline-derived CDR1 and CDR2 are SNHLY and FYNNEI. Germline trimming cut 8 bases from V and 5 bases from J; bases unmatched to any gene: 8.

The gene calls are TRBV6-5 and TRBJ2-5, with TRBD2 matching 7 bases. CDR3 length equals 15 residues. The V gene's germline CDR1 is MNHEY and CDR2 SVGAGI. V lost 0 bases to trimming and J lost 2 bases; unmatched junction nucleotides: 3. DNA of the CDR3: TGTGCCAGCAGTTACTCCGGGGGGTCGCAAGAGACCCAGTACTTC. This translates into CASSYSGGSQETQYF.

The gene calls are TRBV14 and TRBJ2-3; possibly TRBD2 for D (6 bases). The germline V gene has CDR1 SGHDN and CDR2 FVKESK. Trimming left V 8 bases short and J 4 bases short, with 13 bases between. The CDR3 is 13 residues long. CDR3 loop: CASCGVGADTQYF. The CDR3 DNA follows: TGTGCCAGCTGCGGGGTTGGGGCAGATACGCAGTATTTT.

The V gene is TRBV5-4, the J gene TRBJ1-3; 9 bases fit TRBD1. The trim removed 1 base at V and 7 bases at J, leaving 12 bases unmatched. The CDR3 is made up of 17 amino acids. Germline V gives CDR1 SGHNT, CDR2 YYREEE (reference sequence). The CDR3 here is CASSLTSGTGLPNTIYF. DNA of the CDR3: TGTGCCAGCAGCTTGACCTCCGGGACAGGGTTACCCAACACCATATATTTT.

The rearrangement uses TRBV4-3 and TRBJ2-5; 7 nucleotides line up with TRBD2. J lost 1 base, V lost 0 bases, and 5 bases had no gene match. Germline V CDR1 and CDR2: LGHNA, YSLEER. The CDR3 runs 16 residues. The CDR3 DNA follows: TGCGCCAGCAGCCAAGAGACGACTAGCCTCCAAGAGACCCAGTACTTC. Its translation: CASSQETTSLQETQYF.